A selection of T cell receptor beta chains follows, all from one sample in a study of T cells in Graves' hyperthyroidism and ophthalmopathy. TCRdb called the multiplex PCR reads again in MiXCR, with one record for every CDR3 protein. The profile covers hundreds of thousands of distinct CDR3 sequences, with just under 45% appearing a single time and about 7.2% taken by the ten largest. Sequenced sample: peripheral blood or thyroid tissue (not recorded which). The receptors here all came from an adult man with Graves' disease, either hyperthyroidism or ophthalmopathy (not recorded which). The CDR3 runs from the conserved cysteine through the conserved F or W. A D gene is named only where the DNA matches it firmly. Only part of the rows carry a size: once, few, many, or a class if the clone is expanded.

V	size	length	D	J	CDR3	DNA
TRBV2	many	14	.	TRBJ1-1	CASGKGSGGAEAFF	TGTGCCAGCGGCAAGGGGTCGGGGGGAGCTGAAGCTTTCTTT
TRBV2	few	16	.	TRBJ2-5	CASRRLSGYRAETQYF	TGTGCCAGCAGAAGGCTGTCGGGGTATAGAGCGGAGACCCAGTACTTC
TRBV20-1	few	11	TRBD1	TRBJ1-5	CSARTGPSLHF	TGCAGTGCCCGGACAGGGCCCTCGTTGCATTTT
TRBV29-1	once	13	TRBD1	TRBJ1-1	CSVQGAVGAFSFF	TGCAGCGTCCAGGGGGCTGTAGGAGCTTTCTCCTTCTTT
TRBV6-6	few	13	.	TRBJ1-2	CASSYSSGVGYTF	TGTGCCAGCAGTTACTCGTCGGGGGTTGGCTACACCTTC
TRBV12-3/TRBV12-4	few	15	TRBD1	TRBJ1-5	CASTGDSYSNQPQHF	TGTGCCAGCACCGGGGACAGCTATAGCAATCAGCCCCAGCATTTT
TRBV11-2	.	15	TRBD2	TRBJ2-3	CASSLGTSGGDTQYF	TGTGCCAGCAGCTTAGGGACTAGCGGGGGCGATACGCAGTATTTT
TRBV9	many	13	.	TRBJ1-1	CASSVDGGTEAFF	TGCGCCAGCAGCGTGGACGGGGGGACTGAAGCTTTCTTT
TRBV14	few	15	.	TRBJ1-2	CASSQGTGVWYGYTF	TGTGCCAGCAGCCAAGGTACCGGGGTGTGGTATGGCTACACCTTC
TRBV29-1	.	15	TRBD1	TRBJ2-7	CSADKGTGVSYEQYF	TGCAGTGCCGATAAGGGGACAGGGGTCTCCTACGAGCAGTACTTC
TRBV6-4	.	13	.	TRBJ1-1	CASSGSRDTKAFF	TGTGCCAGCAGTGGATCTCGGGACACTAAAGCTTTCTTT
TRBV29-1	.	12	.	TRBJ1-4	CSFVATNEKLFF	TGCAGCTTCGTAGCAACTAATGAAAAACTGTTTTTT
TRBV20-1	.	12	.	TRBJ1-1	CSATTGYTEAFF	TGCAGTGCCACAACAGGGTACACTGAAGCTTTCTTT
TRBV6-5	.	15	TRBD1	TRBJ1-6	CASSPGTGDNSPLHF	TGTGCCAGCAGTCCCGGGACAGGAGATAATTCACCCCTCCACTTT
TRBV2	many	14	.	TRBJ1-3	CASSGGSSEDTIYF	TGTGCCAGCAGTGGGGGCTCCTCTGAGGACACCATATATTTT
TRBV2	.	12	.	TRBJ1-5	CAYRASNQPQHF	TGTGCGTACAGGGCGAGCAATCAGCCCCAGCATTTT
TRBV7-3	.	16	.	TRBJ2-7	CASSLVSDSSSYEQYF	TGTGCCAGCAGCCTAGTCTCGGACAGCAGCTCCTACGAGCAGTACTTC
TRBV11-1	once	14	.	TRBJ1-6	CAYIRTQENSPLHF	TGTGCCTACATCAGGACCCAGGAAAATTCACCCCTCCACTTT
TRBV20-1	.	16	TRBD1	TRBJ2-5	CSAPDLGQGAGETQYF	TGCAGTGCTCCGGACCTGGGACAGGGGGCTGGCGAGACCCAGTACTTC
TRBV24-1	.	14	TRBD2	TRBJ2-2	CASRRTSGVGELFF	TGTGCCAGCAGGAGGACTAGCGGGGTAGGGGAGCTGTTTTTT
TRBV10-3	once	16	TRBD1	TRBJ1-1	CAISENWQGARTEAFF	TGTGCCATCAGTGAGAATTGGCAGGGGGCACGGACTGAAGCTTTCTTT
TRBV2	few	15	.	TRBJ1-1	CASSVRRGAFTEAFF	TGTGCCAGCAGTGTTCGTCGGGGGGCATTCACTGAAGCTTTCTTT
TRBV15	many	15	.	TRBJ1-2	CATSRVGTFSDGYTF	TGTGCCACCAGCAGGGTGGGGACCTTTAGCGATGGCTACACCTTC
TRBV5-1	many	16	.	TRBJ1-3	CASSTGTDYSGNTIYF	TGCGCCAGCAGCACCGGGACTGACTACTCTGGAAACACCATATATTTT
TRBV14	few	16	TRBD1	TRBJ1-1	CASSQDRTGRNTEAFF	TGTGCCAGCAGCCAAGATCGGACAGGGCGGAACACTGAAGCTTTCTTT
TRBV6-6	many	12	.	TRBJ1-4	CASSPVNEKLFF	TGTGCCAGCAGTCCCGTTAATGAAAAACTGTTTTTT
TRBV20-1	few	17	TRBD1	TRBJ2-2	CSARDPGQGAVTGELFF	TGCAGTGCTAGGGATCCAGGACAGGGGGCGGTCACCGGGGAGCTGTTTTTT
TRBV10-3	.	16	TRBD1	TRBJ1-4	CAIRDRGELVSEKLFF	TGTGCCATCCGGGACAGGGGGGAGTTGGTTAGTGAAAAACTGTTTTTT
TRBV6-5	few	12	.	TRBJ1-5	CASSERVGAQHF	TGTGCCAGCAGTGAACGGGTAGGAGCCCAGCATTTT
TRBV12-3/TRBV12-4	.	15	TRBD2	TRBJ2-5	CASSLGVRGMETQYF	TGTGCCAGCAGCTTAGGCGTGCGGGGGATGGAGACCCAGTACTTC
TRBV10-3	.	13	TRBD2	TRBJ2-5	CAISRTRVETQYF	TGTGCCATCAGCCGGACTAGGGTAGAGACCCAGTACTTC
TRBV15	once	13	.	TRBJ1-1	CATSSYREGEAFF	TGTGCCACCAGCAGTTATCGGGAGGGCGAAGCTTTCTTT
TRBV29-1	many	14	.	TRBJ2-7	CSVDLDREPYEQYF	TGCAGCGTTGACTTGGACAGAGAACCCTACGAGCAGTACTTC
TRBV7-8	many	16	.	TRBJ1-4	CASSLVGTATNEKLFF	TGTGCCAGCAGCTTAGTTGGCACCGCAACTAATGAAAAACTGTTTTTT
TRBV2	once	13	TRBD2	TRBJ2-7	CASRPGRGSEQYF	TGTGCCAGCAGGCCCGGGAGGGGCTCCGAGCAGTACTTC
TRBV7-6	many	14	TRBD2	TRBJ2-7	CASSLGLADYEQYF	TGTGCCAGCAGCTTAGGGCTAGCGGACTACGAGCAGTACTTC
TRBV29-1	.	14	TRBD1	TRBJ1-2	CSVEAWDRASGYTF	TGCAGCGTTGAAGCTTGGGACAGGGCTTCCGGCTACACCTTC
TRBV19	.	15	TRBD1	TRBJ1-2	CASSIDRGQGGGYTF	TGTGCCAGTAGTATAGATCGAGGACAGGGAGGAGGCTACACCTTC